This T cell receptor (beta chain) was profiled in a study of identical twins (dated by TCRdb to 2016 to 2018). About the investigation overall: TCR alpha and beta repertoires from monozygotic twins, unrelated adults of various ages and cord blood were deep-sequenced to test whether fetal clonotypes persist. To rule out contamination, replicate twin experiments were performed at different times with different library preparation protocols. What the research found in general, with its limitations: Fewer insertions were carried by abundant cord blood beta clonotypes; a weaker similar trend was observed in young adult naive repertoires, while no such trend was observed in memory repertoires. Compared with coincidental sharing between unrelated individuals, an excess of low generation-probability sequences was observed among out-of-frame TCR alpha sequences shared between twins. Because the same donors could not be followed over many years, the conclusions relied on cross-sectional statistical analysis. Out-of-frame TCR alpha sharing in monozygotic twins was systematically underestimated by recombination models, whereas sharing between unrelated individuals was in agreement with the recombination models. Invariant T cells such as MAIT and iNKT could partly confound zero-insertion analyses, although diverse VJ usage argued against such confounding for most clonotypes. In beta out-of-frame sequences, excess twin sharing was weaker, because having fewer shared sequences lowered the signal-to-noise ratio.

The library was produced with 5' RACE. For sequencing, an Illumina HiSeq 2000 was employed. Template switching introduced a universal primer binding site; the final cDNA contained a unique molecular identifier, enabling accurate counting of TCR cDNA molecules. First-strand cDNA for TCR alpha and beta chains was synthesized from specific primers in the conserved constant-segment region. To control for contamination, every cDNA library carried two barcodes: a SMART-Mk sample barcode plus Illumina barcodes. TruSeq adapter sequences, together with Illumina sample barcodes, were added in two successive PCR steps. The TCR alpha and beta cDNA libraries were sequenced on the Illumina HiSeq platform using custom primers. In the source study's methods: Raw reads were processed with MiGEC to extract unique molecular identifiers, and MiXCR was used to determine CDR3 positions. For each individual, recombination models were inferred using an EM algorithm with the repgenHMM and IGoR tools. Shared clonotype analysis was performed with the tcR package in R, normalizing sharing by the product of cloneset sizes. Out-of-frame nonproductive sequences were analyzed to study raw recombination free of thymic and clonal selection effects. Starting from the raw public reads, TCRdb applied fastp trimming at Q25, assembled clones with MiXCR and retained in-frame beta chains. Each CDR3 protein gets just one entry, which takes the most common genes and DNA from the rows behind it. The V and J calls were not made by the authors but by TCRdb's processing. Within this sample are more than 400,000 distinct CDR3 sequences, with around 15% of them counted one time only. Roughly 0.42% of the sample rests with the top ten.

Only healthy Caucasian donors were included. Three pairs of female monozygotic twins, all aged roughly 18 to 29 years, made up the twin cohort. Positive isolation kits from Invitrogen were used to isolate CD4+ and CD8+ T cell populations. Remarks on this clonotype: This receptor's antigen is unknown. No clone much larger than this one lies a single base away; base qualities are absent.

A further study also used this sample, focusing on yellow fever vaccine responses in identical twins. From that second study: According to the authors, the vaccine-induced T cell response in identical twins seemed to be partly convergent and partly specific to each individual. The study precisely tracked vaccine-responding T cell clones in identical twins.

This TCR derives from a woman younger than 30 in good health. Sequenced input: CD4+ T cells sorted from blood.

The CDR3 is CASSVDSDNEQFF. The nucleotide sequence reads TGTGCCAGCAGCGTAGACAGTGACAATGAGCAGTTCTTC. The chain links TRBV9 with TRBJ2-1, with no confidently assigned D gene. CDR1 and CDR2, looked up from the germline V gene, are SGDLS and YYNGEE. The CDR3 runs 13 amino acids, cysteine and phenylalanine included. Kept here is only the CDR3 DNA, which spans 39 bases and is read in frame from base 1. V is cut by 0 bases and J by 5 bases, and the space between the germline ends is 6 bases.